This T cell receptor beta chain was found in a study of CD8 T cells in ankylosing spondylitis. Findings of the study overall: CD8+ by phenotype, disease-linked clones were relatively rare in peripheral blood. A TCR beta motif of several highly homologous variants seemed to mark ankylosing spondylitis blood.

The CDR3 extends over 12 amino acids. Trimming took off 3 bases at V and 4 bases at J, with 7 bases between the two ends. This clonotype has a handful of counts. Its specificity is unknown. Each CDR3 protein gets one entry after TCRdb re-called the 5' RACE reads with MiXCR. Of over 130,000 distinct CDR3 sequences listed, around 42% are singletons. The sample was synovial fluid, either unsorted or a sorted T cell fraction (not recorded which). The TCR sequence derives from a male donor with ankylosing spondylitis. The rearrangement links TRBV12-3 or TRBV12-4 to TRBJ2-7, with D unclear. CDR3 nucleotides: TGTGCCAGCAGTTTTTGGGCGTACGAGCAGTACTTC. Its protein product is CASSFWAYEQYF.